This TCR beta chain originates from a study of CD8 T cells in Susac syndrome. After removal of 4 bases from V and 7 bases from J, the junction contained 9 bases not matched to a gene. CDR3 size: 15 residues. Reverse transcription used 0.5 to 1 ug RNA and random hexamers. One entry per CDR3 protein results from TCRdb running MiXCR on the immunoSEQ multiplex PCR reads. The sample contains 100,000 to 150,000 distinct CDR3 sequences, around 94% of which appear only once. Source material: CD8+ T cells from PBMCs. The TCR sequence derives from a human donor with Susac syndrome. V is TRBV12-3 or TRBV12-4 and J is TRBJ2-1, with 8 bases lining up with TRBD2. For the CDR3, the DNA is TGTGCCAGCAGTTCCGGCGGGGGGCTGGGAAATGAGCAGTTCTTC. It translates to CASSSGGGLGNEQFF.